What follows are 24 T cell receptor beta chains derived from one specimen sequenced in a study of CD8 T cells in ankylosing spondylitis. These receptors are not linked to any known antigen. Study outcomes and limitations: A motif of several highly homologous TCR beta variants was seen as apparently characteristic of ankylosing spondylitis blood.

In TCRdb, the 5' RACE reads were re-called with MiXCR into one record per CDR3 protein. The sample holds roughly 470,000 distinct CDR3 sequences, roughly 27% seen once. The sequenced sample was blood, either unsorted or a sorted T cell fraction (not recorded which). The source of these receptors is a male donor with ankylosing spondylitis.

This clonotype appeared a few times. V gene TRBV12-3 or TRBV12-4 combines with J gene TRBJ1-5; weak D call: TRBD1 (6 bases). Trimming stripped 3 bases from V and 0 bases from J, with 12 bases between. The CDR3 is made up of 16 amino acids. CDR3 region: CASSLRQDYSNQPQHF. The CDR3 DNA sequence: TGTGCCAGCAGTTTGAGACAGGACTATAGCAATCAGCCCCAGCATTTT.

This rearrangement joins TRBV2 to TRBJ2-4, with D perhaps matching TRBD2 (6 bases). Trimming cost V 2 bases and J 10 bases, with 12 bases left between them. The CDR3 covers 13 residues. Germline V CDR1 and CDR2: SNHLY, FYNNEI. The CDR3 sequence: CASSEWAGTIQYF. The DNA for the CDR3 is TGTGCCAGCAGTGAATGGGCGGGAACGATTCAGTACTTC.

This rearrangement joins TRBV4-1 to TRBJ1-4; TRBD1 might be the D (6 bases). The CDR3 extends over 16 amino acids. V was cut by 0 bases and J by 4 bases, with 12 bases left in between. The germline V gene encodes CDR1 MGHRA and CDR2 YSYEKL. The DNA for the CDR3 is TGCGCCAGCAGCCAAGATGAAACAGGGCTTAATGAAAAACTGTTTTTT. Its translation is CASSQDETGLNEKLFF.

V usage is TRBV12-3 or TRBV12-4 and J usage is TRBJ1-1; D might be TRBD1 (5 bases). The CDR3 loop spans 12 amino acids. V lost 7 bases and J 6 bases, leaving 12 bases between the germline ends. The chain's CDR3 is CASTQGVPEAFF. CDR3 coding DNA: TGTGCCAGCACCCAGGGAGTACCTGAAGCTTTCTTT.

Here the CDR3 reads CATSDLGGNTDTQYF. CDR3 DNA: TGTGCCACCAGTGATTTGGGGGGGAACACAGATACGCAGTATTTT. The chain uses TRBV24-1 and TRBJ2-3; the D gene is possibly TRBD2 (6 bases). Germline CDR1 and CDR2: KGHDR and SFDVKD. The CDR3 extends over 15 amino acids. The V gene lost 0 bases and the J gene lost 2 bases, with 8 bases spanning the gap.

This clonotype was recorded a few times. The chain recombines TRBV5-1 with TRBJ1-1, with 7 positions matching TRBD1. V shed 4 bases and J 4 bases; nucleotides not matched to a gene: 7. Germline CDR1 reads SGHRS; CDR2 reads YFSETQ. The CDR3 sequence is 14 residues long. The DNA for the CDR3 is TGCGCCAGCAGCGCGGGGACAGTTGGCACTGAAGCTTTCTTT. As protein: CASSAGTVGTEAFF.

CDR3 sequence reads: CSAQPPGTETYGYTF. CDR3 bases: TGCAGTGCCCAACCTCCCGGGACAGAGACCTATGGCTACACCTTC. V is TRBV20-1 and J is TRBJ1-2, with TRBD1 matching 7 bases. This CDR3 is 15 amino acids long. J lost 4 bases, V lost 6 bases, and 14 bases had no gene match. Germline V lookup: CDR1 DFQATT, CDR2 SNEGSKA (reference sequence).

The rearrangement uses TRBV12-3 or TRBV12-4 and TRBJ2-2; D unclear. Between the trimmed V and J ends, which lost 5 bases and 1 base, there was a span of 8 bases. This CDR3 has 14 residues. For the CDR3, the DNA is TGTGCCAGCAGTACCAGACAGAACACCGGGGAGCTGTTTTTT. Translating it yields CASSTRQNTGELFF.

This clonotype has only a few counts. V and J are TRBV10-2 and TRBJ1-2; TRBD1 aligns across 10 bases. V was clipped by 5 bases and J by 8 bases; unmatched bases: 5. The CDR3 length is 13 residues. The germline gives CDR1 WSHSY, CDR2 SAAADI. DNA of the CDR3: TGCGCCAGCAGTAGGGACAGGGGCCGCGGCTACACCTTC. Residues: CASSRDRGRGYTF.

V usage is TRBV20-1 and J usage is TRBJ1-4; 7 nucleotides agree with TRBD1. Trimming at V came to 3 bases and at J to 6 bases, leaving 10 bases not matched to a gene. CDR3 length equals 15 residues. Germline V lookup: CDR1 DFQATT, CDR2 SNEGSKA (reference sequence). Written as DNA, the CDR3 is TGCAGTGCTAGGGACAGGAGGGGCGGAGATGAAAAACTGTTTTTT. Protein product: CSARDRRGGDEKLFF.

The chain links TRBV10-2 to TRBJ1-1, with D maybe TRBD1 (6 bases). Germline lookup yields CDR1 WSHSY and CDR2 SAAADI. Trimming stripped 6 bases from V and 4 bases from J, with 9 bases between. The CDR3 runs to 12 residues. CDR3 residues: CASRQGSTEAFF. CDR3 DNA: TGCGCCAGCAGGCAGGGGAGCACTGAAGCTTTCTTT.

The rearrangement joins TRBV20-1 to TRBJ2-5; 10 bases map to TRBD2. Per germline, CDR1 DFQATT and CDR2 SNEGSKA (reference sequence). The V gene end was trimmed by 0 bases and the J gene end by 7 bases; junction bases not matched to a gene: 5. The CDR3 length is 14 residues. The CDR3, as DNA: TGCAGTGCTAGAGATCCTAGCGGGAGTGGGACCCAGTACTTC. Encoded protein: CSARDPSGSGTQYF.

This chain links TRBV5-1 with TRBJ1-4; D gene unclear. This CDR3 has 12 amino acids. CDR1 is SGHRS, CDR2 YFSETQ, per germline. V was clipped by 5 bases and J by 12 bases, with 14 bases between them. CDR3 region: CASSADGEQLFF. The CDR3 nucleotides are TGCGCCAGCAGTGCGGACGGGGAACAACTGTTTTTT.

This clonotype was observed a handful of times. The chain has TRBV5-5 and TRBJ1-1, with D unresolved. V was trimmed by 2 bases and J by 4 bases, leaving 12 bases between them. In germline, CDR1 is SGHKS, CDR2 YYEKEE (reference sequence). The CDR3 runs 14 residues. The chain's CDR3 is CASSLGTRVTEAFF. The CDR3 DNA reads TGTGCCAGCAGCTTAGGAACCCGGGTCACTGAAGCTTTCTTT.

For this clonotype: The junction and the germline gene differ at one end; a read error may be behind it. The chain uses TRBV6-2 or TRBV6-3 and TRBJ2-3, with D tentatively TRBD2 (5 bases). The length of the CDR3 is 15 residues. Looked up from germline, CDR1 is MNHEY and CDR2 is SVGEGT. CDR3 residues: CASSYSAENTDAQYF. In DNA form, the CDR3 reads TGTGCCAGCAGTTACTCAGCGGAGAACACAGATGCGCAGTATTTT.

The rearrangement uses TRBV2 and TRBJ2-1; D ambiguous. CDR1 SNHLY and CDR2 FYNNEI come from the germline V gene. The V end was cut by 9 bases, the J end by 8 bases, with 17 bases between. The CDR3 spans 13 residues. CDR3 region: CARSTFRGDEQFF. CDR3 coding DNA: TGTGCCAGAAGCACATTCAGAGGAGATGAGCAGTTCTTC.

Only a few counts were recorded for this clonotype. The chain carries TRBV5-1 and TRBJ2-5, with D perhaps matching TRBD1 (6 bases). The germline gives CDR1 SGHRS, CDR2 YFSETQ. V lost 1 base to trimming and J lost 5 bases, with 12 bases between them. CDR3 length equals 14 residues. CDR3 amino acids: CASSLNRDAETQYF. CDR3 DNA sequence: TGCGCCAGCAGCTTGAACAGGGATGCGGAGACCCAGTACTTC.

This clonotype came up a few times. CDR3 nucleotide sequence: TGCAGCCACGGAGGCAGGGGCCAAGCTTTCTTT. Protein product: CSHGGRGQAFF. The rearrangement links TRBV29-1 to TRBJ1-1; D may be TRBD1 (6 bases). The CDR3 loop spans 11 amino acids. Germline CDR1 SQVTM, CDR2 ANQGSEA. Trimming cost V 8 bases and J 9 bases, with 16 bases left between them. Complete variable domain (other parts from reference TRBV29-1 and TRBJ1-1): SAVISQKPSRDICQRGTSLTIQCQVDSQVTMMFWYRQQPGQSLTLIATANQGSEATYESGFVIDKFPISRPNLTFSTLTVSNMSPEDSSIYLCSHGGRGQAFFGQGTRLTVV.

This clonotype appeared a few times. The chain uses TRBV29-1 and TRBJ2-5; D possibly matches TRBD1 or TRBD2 (5 bases each). V gave up 6 bases and J gave up 3 bases, with 20 bases separating them. This CDR3 comprises 15 residues. Germline-derived CDR1 and CDR2 are SQVTM and ANQGSEA. CDR3 loop: CSVGDPGRKEETQYF. The DNA of the CDR3 is TGCAGCGTCGGGGATCCGGGACGAAAAGAAGAGACCCAGTACTTC.

This clonotype was picked up a small number of times. V is TRBV5-1 and J is TRBJ2-2, with a weak D call TRBD2 (6 bases). V was cut by 4 bases and J by 4 bases, with 11 bases left in between. Germline CDR1 and CDR2: SGHRS and YFSETQ. This CDR3 contains 14 residues. This CDR3 is CASSLRGSTGELFF. The CDR3 DNA follows: TGCGCCAGCAGCCTCCGGGGGAGCACCGGGGAGCTGTTTTTT.

This clonotype has a handful of counts. One end of the junction fails to match germline, which may point to a read error. The V and J genes are TRBV13 and TRBJ1-3; the match to TRBD1 covers 7 bases. The CDR3 consists of 12 residues. Germline V gene data show CDR1 as PRHDT and CDR2 as FYEKMQ (reference sequence). The chain's CDR3 is CASSSNRGRRDF. The CDR3 DNA follows: TGTGCCAGCAGCTCCAACAGGGGTCGAAGGGATTTT. Full variable domain (remainder filled in from reference TRBV13 and TRBJ1-3): AAGVIQSPRHLIKEKRETATLKCYPIPRHDTVYWYQQGPGQDPQFLISFYEKMQSDKGSIPDRFSAQQFSDYHSELNMSSLELGDSALYFCASSSNRGRRDFGEGSWLTVV.

The chain recombines TRBV4-2 with TRBJ1-2; D remains unclear. The CDR3 loop spans 13 amino acids. V was clipped by 1 base and J by 3 bases, with 6 bases between them. CDR1 LGHNA and CDR2 YNFKEQ come from the germline V gene. CDR3 sequence: CASSQGSDYGYTF. CDR3 nucleotide sequence: TGTGCCAGCAGCCAAGGGTCCGACTATGGCTACACCTTC.

V and J are TRBV7-2 and TRBJ2-1; TRBD1 or TRBD2 may be the D gene (5 bases each). Per germline, CDR1 SGHTA and CDR2 FQGNSA. The CDR3 runs to 15 residues. Trimming shortened V by 4 bases and J by 6 bases, and 16 bases separated the two germline ends. This CDR3 is CASSWPGRGLNEQFF. Here the CDR3 DNA reads TGTGCCAGCAGCTGGCCAGGACGGGGCCTCAATGAGCAGTTCTTC.

This clonotype was picked up many times. The V gene is TRBV12-3 or TRBV12-4, the J gene TRBJ1-1; 7 bases are a match to TRBD1. The V segment lost 4 bases and the J segment 4 bases; nucleotides outside the gene matches: 9. This CDR3 contains 15 residues. The CDR3 region has the DNA TGTGCCAGCAGTTCCTCGACAGGGCTTCCCACTGAAGCTTTCTTT. Protein sequence: CASSSSTGLPTEAFF.